This TCR beta chain was identified during a study of blood T cell repertoires in COVID-19. Assay: immunoSEQ multiplex PCR; the TCRdb copy retains only in-frame clones and omits some. The repertoire holds roughly 150,000 clones, with 70% to 85% as singletons. This clone came up once. The ends lost 2 bases at V and 5 bases at J; junction bases unmatched: 6. The CDR3 loop spans 14 amino acids. Germline loops: CDR1 SGHRS, CDR2 YFSETQ. The sequence was collected from a woman aged 50 to 60 in a cohort sampled during active or convalescent COVID-19. The rearrangement links TRBV5-1 to TRBJ1-1; 7 positions match TRBD1. Sequencing was carried out using peripheral blood. The CDR3 loop reads CASSFRQGRTEAFF. CDR3 nucleotide sequence: TGCGCCAGCAGCTTTCGACAGGGACGGACTGAAGCTTTCTTT. Drawing the rest from reference TRBV5-1 and TRBJ1-1, the complete variable domain is KAGVTQTPRYLIKTRGQQVTLSCSPISGHRSVSWYQQTPGQGLQFLFEYFSETQRNKGNFPGRFSGRQFSNSRSEMNVSTLELGDSALYLCASSFRQGRTEAFFGQGTRLTVV.